The entry below describes one T cell receptor beta chain. Its cognate antigen is unknown. TCRdb keeps only in-frame clones here, not all; method: immunoSEQ multiplex PCR. The data contain over 80,000 clones, around 91% of them seen just once; the ten biggest clones take up over 0.15%. The record originates from a study of graft-versus-host responses after intestinal transplantation. Whole-study context: The recipients all started with anti-thymocyte globulin induction and then took tacrolimus and steroids for 3 to 4 years. General study findings and limits: Recipient marrow held GvH clones, some first seen in ileum or blood. Early after transplant, HvG declines were associated with peak levels of circulating GvH clones.

This clonotype originated in a human donor who was the organ donor for an intestinal transplant. Here the sequenced sample was unstimulated CD4+ T cells sorted from spleen or lymph node cells, taken before transplant.

The chain's CDR3 is CASSQTGTGTNEQFF. The CDR3 nucleotides are TGTGCCAGCAGCCAAACCGGGACAGGAACCAATGAGCAGTTCTTC. The chain joins TRBV4-2 to TRBJ2-1; 8 bases fit TRBD1. The germline V gene encodes CDR1 LGHNA and CDR2 YNFKEQ. V shed 2 bases, J shed 6 bases, and the junction held 6 bases outside the gene matches. The CDR3 covers 15 residues.